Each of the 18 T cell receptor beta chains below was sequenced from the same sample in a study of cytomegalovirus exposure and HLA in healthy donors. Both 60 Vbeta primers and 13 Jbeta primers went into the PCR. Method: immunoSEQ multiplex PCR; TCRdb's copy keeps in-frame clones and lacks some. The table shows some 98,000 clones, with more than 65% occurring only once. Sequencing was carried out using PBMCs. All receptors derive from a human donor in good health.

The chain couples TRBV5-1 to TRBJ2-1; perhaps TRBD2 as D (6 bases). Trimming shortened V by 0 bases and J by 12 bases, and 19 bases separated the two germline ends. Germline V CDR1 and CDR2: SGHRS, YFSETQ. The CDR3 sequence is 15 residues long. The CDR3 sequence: CASSLDGTSGSGQFF. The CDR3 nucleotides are TGCGCCAGCAGCTTGGATGGGACTTCAGGTTCAGGGCAGTTCTTC. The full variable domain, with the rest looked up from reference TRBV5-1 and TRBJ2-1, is KAGVTQTPRYLIKTRGQQVTLSCSPISGHRSVSWYQQTPGQGLQFLFEYFSETQRNKGNFPGRFSGRQFSNSRSEMNVSTLELGDSALYLCASSLDGTSGSGQFFGPGTRLTVL.

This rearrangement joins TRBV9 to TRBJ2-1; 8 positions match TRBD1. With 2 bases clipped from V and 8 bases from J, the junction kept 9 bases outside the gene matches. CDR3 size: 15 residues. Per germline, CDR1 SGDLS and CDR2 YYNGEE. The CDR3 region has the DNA TGTGCCAGCAGCGTCCGACAGGGGTCTTGGGATGAGCAGTTCTTC. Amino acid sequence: CASSVRQGSWDEQFF.

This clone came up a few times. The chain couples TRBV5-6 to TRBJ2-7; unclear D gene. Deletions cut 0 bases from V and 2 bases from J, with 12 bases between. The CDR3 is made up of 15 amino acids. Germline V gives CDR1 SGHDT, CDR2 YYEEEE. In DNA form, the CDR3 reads TGTGCCAGCAGCTTGGGAGTTTTCTCCGCCTACGAGCAGTACTTC. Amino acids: CASSLGVFSAYEQYF.

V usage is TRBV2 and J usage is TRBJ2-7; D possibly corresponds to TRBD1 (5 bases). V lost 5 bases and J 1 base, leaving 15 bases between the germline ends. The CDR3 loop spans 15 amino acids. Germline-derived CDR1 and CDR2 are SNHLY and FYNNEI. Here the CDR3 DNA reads TGTGCCAGCAGTCGGCAGGGTAGCCTGTCCTACGAGCAGTACTTC. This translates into CASSRQGSLSYEQYF.

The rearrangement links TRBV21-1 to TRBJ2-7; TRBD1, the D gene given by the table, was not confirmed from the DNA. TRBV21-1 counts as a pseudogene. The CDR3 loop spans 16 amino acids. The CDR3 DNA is TGTGCCAGCAGCACCCAGGAAAGGGACAGGGCCTACGAGCAGTACTTC. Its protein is CASSTQERDRAYEQYF.

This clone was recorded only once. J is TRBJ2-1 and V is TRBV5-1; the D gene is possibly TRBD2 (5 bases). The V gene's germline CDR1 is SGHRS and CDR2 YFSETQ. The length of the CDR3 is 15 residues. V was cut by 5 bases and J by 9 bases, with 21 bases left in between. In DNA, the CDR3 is TGCGCCAGCAGTGGGCCCCAAACGGCCGCGGGTGAGCAGTTCTTC. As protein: CASSGPQTAAGEQFF.

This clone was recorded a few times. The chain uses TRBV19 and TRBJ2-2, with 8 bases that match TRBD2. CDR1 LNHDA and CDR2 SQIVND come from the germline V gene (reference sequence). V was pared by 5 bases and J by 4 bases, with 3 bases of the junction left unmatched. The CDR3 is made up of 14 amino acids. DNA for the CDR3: TGTGCCAGTAGTTCGGGGGGGCGCACCGGGGAGCTGTTTTTT. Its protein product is CASSSGGRTGELFF.

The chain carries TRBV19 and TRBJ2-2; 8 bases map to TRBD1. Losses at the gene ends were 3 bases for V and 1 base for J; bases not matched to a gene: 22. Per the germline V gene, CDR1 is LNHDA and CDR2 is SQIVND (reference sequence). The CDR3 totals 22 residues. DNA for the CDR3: TGTGCCAGTAGTATCATTCGTCCAACAACGGACAGGGAAGTCGGGAACACCGGGGAGCTGTTTTTT. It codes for CASSIIRPTTDREVGNTGELFF.

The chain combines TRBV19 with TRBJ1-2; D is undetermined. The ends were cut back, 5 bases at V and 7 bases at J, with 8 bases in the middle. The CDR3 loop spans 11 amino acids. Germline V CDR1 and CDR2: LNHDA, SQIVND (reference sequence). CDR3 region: CASSQACGYTF. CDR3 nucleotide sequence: TGTGCCAGTAGTCAGGCTTGTGGCTACACCTTC.

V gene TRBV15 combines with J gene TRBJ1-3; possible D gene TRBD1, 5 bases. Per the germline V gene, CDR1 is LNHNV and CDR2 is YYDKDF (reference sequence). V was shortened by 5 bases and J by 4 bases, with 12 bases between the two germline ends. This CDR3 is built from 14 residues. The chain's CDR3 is CATSAGVGGNTIYF. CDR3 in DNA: TGTGCCACCAGCGCGGGGGTCGGAGGAAACACCATATATTTT.

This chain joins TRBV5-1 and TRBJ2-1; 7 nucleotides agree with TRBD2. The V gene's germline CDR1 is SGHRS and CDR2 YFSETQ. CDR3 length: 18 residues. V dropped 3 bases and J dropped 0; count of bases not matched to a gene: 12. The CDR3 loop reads CASSSRVAGRTSYNEQFF. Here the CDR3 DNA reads TGCGCCAGCAGCTCTAGAGTAGCGGGCAGAACCTCCTACAATGAGCAGTTCTTC.

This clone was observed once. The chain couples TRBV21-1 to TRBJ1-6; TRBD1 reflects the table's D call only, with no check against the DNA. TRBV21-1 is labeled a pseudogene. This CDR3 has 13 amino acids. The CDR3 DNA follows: TGTGCCATAAACAGGGGGAATAATTCACCCCTCCACTTT. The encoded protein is CAINRGNNSPLHF.

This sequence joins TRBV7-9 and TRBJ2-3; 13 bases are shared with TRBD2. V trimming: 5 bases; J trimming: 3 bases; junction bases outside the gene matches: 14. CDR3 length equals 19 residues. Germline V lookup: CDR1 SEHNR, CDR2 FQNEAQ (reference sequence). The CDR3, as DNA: TGTGCCAGCAGCCCCGGGACTAGCGGGATGGTGAAGAGGACAGATACGCAGTATTTT. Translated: CASSPGTSGMVKRTDTQYF.

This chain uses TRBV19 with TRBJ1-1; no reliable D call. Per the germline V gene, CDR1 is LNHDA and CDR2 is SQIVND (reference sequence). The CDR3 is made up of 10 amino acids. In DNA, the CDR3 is TGTGCTACAAAGTACACTGAAGCTTTCTTT. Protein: CATKYTEAFF.

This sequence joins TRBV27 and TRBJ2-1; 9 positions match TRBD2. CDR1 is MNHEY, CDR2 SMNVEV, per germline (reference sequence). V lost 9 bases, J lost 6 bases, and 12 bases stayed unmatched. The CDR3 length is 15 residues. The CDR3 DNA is TGTGCCAGTTCGGGGGGACTAGCTAGAGTCAATGAGCAGTTCTTC. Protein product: CASSGGLARVNEQFF.

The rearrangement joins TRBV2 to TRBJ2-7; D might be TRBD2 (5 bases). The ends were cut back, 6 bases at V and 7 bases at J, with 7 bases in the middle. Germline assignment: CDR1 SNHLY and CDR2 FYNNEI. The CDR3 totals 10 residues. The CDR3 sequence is CASREVEQYF. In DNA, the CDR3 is TGTGCCAGCAGGGAGGTTGAGCAGTACTTC.

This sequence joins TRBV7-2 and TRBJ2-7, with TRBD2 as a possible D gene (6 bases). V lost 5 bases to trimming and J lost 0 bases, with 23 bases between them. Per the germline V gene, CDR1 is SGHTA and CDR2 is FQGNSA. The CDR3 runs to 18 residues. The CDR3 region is CASSASRLRGGTSYEQYF. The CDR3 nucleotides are TGTGCCAGCAGCGCTAGCCGACTTCGGGGAGGCACCTCCTACGAGCAGTACTTC. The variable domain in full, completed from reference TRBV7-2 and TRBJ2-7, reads GAGVSQSPSNKVTEKGKDVELRCDPISGHTALYWYRQSLGQGLEFLIYFQGNSAPDKSGLPSDRFSAERTGGSVSTLTIQRTQQEDSAVYLCASSASRLRGGTSYEQYFGPGTRLTVT.

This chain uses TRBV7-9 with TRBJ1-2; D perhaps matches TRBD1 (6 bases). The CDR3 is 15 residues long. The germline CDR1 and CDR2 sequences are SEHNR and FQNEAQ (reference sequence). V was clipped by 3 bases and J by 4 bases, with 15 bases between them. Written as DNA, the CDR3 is TGTGCCAGCAGCTTGACAATGGGGGCCACCTATGGCTACACCTTC. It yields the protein CASSLTMGATYGYTF.